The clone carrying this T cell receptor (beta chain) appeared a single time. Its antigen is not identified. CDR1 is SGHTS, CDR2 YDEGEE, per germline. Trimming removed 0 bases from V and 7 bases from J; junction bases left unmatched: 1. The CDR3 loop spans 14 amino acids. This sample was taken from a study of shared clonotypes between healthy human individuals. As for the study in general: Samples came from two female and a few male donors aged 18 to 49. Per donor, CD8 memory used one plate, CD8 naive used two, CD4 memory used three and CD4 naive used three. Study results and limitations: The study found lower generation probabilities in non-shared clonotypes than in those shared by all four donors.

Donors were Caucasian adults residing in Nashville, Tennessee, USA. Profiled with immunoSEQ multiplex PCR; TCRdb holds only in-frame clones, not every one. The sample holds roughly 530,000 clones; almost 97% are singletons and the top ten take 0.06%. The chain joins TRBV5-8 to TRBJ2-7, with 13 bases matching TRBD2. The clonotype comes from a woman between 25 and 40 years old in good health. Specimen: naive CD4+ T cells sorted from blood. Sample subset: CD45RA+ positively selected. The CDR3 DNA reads TGTGCCAGCAGCTTGGGACTAGCGGGAGGAGAGCAGTACTTC. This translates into CASSLGLAGGEQYF.